The 30 T cell receptor beta chains presented below share a single source sample, sequenced in a study of beta chain features in type 1 diabetes. Expressed TCRB transcripts were sequenced because the isolated RNA had all been reverse transcribed beforehand. Data came from immunoSEQ multiplex PCR; TCRdb stores just in-frame clones and leaves some out. The sample holds about 700,000 clones, under 15% seen once. Findings and limits, study-wide: Type 1 diabetes patients had TCRB CDR3s that were shorter (moderately but significantly so) in all four CD4+ subsets.

For these receptors, no antigen is known. Specimen: naive CD4+ T cells from blood. The receptor source for this set is a man aged 18 to 29 with type 1 diabetes.

The V gene is TRBV30, the J gene TRBJ2-3; D is unresolved. Germline CDR1 is GTSNPN and CDR2 is SVGIG (reference sequence). The CDR3 extends over 12 amino acids. Deletions cut 5 bases from V and 0 bases from J, with 6 bases between. CDR3 residues: CAWGTSTDTQYF. The CDR3 bases are TGTGCCTGGGGAACAAGCACAGATACGCAGTATTTT.

In its sample, this clone was seen a few times. The CDR3 sequence is CSVVPGQGLNTEAFF. Written as DNA, the CDR3 is TGCAGCGTTGTCCCGGGACAGGGGTTAAACACTGAAGCTTTCTTT. This sequence joins TRBV29-1 and TRBJ1-1; 10 bases agree with TRBD1. The V gene end was trimmed by 4 bases and the J gene end by 2 bases; junction bases not matched to a gene: 7. The CDR3 length is 15 residues. Germline V gives CDR1 SQVTM, CDR2 ANQGSEA.

V is TRBV25-1 and J is TRBJ1-1; no clear D. The ends were cut back, 7 bases at V and 1 base at J, with 13 bases in the middle. The CDR3 sequence is 14 residues long. CDR1 and CDR2 from the germline V gene are MGHDK and SYGVNS. The CDR3 nucleotides are TGTGCCAGCATCTCGCAGAACCCGAACACTGAAGCTTTCTTT. Translated, it gives CASISQNPNTEAFF.

This chain connects TRBV28 to TRBJ2-3; D is uncertain. CDR3 length: 13 amino acids. V dropped 6 bases and J dropped 0 bases, with 7 bases sitting between them. Germline V gene sequence: CDR1 MDHEN, CDR2 SYDVKM. The CDR3 sequence is CASRTASTDTQYF. DNA for the CDR3: TGTGCCAGCAGGACGGCTAGCACAGATACGCAGTATTTT.

V gene TRBV27 combines with J gene TRBJ1-2; D remains ambiguous. There are 14 residues in the CDR3. Germline V gene lookup returns CDR1 MNHEY and CDR2 SMNVEV (reference sequence). With 5 bases removed from V and 2 bases from J, the gap between germline ends came to 12 bases. The CDR3 is CASSPRFLNYGYTF. CDR3 bases: TGTGCCAGCAGTCCGCGGTTCCTGAACTATGGCTACACCTTC.

A few counts support this clone. J is TRBJ2-5 and V is TRBV30; D remains ambiguous. This CDR3 is 12 amino acids long. Trimming shortened V by 1 base and J by 3 bases, and 6 bases separated the two germline ends. Germline V gene data show CDR1 as GTSNPN and CDR2 as SVGIG (reference sequence). The CDR3 loop is CAWSEVEETQYF. In DNA form, the CDR3 reads TGTGCCTGGAGTGAGGTTGAAGAGACCCAGTACTTC.

Only a few counts were recorded for this clone. The CDR3 DNA follows: TGTGCCAGCAGTCCCCGAACAGGGGCAGGGCAGCCCCAGCATTTT. Translated: CASSPRTGAGQPQHF. The V gene is TRBV27, the J gene TRBJ1-5, with 7 bases identical to TRBD1. The CDR3 is made up of 15 amino acids. Looked up from germline, CDR1 is MNHEY and CDR2 is SMNVEV (reference sequence). The junction had 11 bases not matched to a gene; V was cut back by 5 bases and J by 7 bases.

This sequence joins TRBV14 and TRBJ2-3; D not resolved. V shed 5 bases and J shed 4 bases, with 10 bases lying between them. CDR3 size: 13 residues. Germline V gives CDR1 SGHDN, CDR2 FVKESK. DNA of the CDR3: TGTGCCAGCAGCGTCCAGGCTTCAGATACGCAGTATTTT. Translating it yields CASSVQASDTQYF.

The gene calls are TRBV27 and TRBJ2-7, with 7 positions matching TRBD2. V gave up 7 bases and J gave up 4 bases; unmatched junction bases: 10. There are 14 residues in the CDR3. Germline lookup yields CDR1 MNHEY and CDR2 SMNVEV (reference sequence). The CDR3 protein is CASNQVGRGYEQYF. The CDR3 nucleotides read TGTGCCAGCAACCAAGTAGGGCGGGGGTACGAGCAGTACTTC.

This clone was counted between two and nine times. The gene calls are TRBV6-1 and TRBJ2-3; D remains ambiguous. This CDR3 has 14 amino acids. V lost 1 base and J 6 bases, leaving 11 bases between the germline ends. Looked up from germline, CDR1 is MNHNS and CDR2 is SASEGT. For the CDR3, the DNA is TGTGCCAGCAGTGAAGGGTCCGGGCCCGATACGCAGTATTTT. Protein: CASSEGSGPDTQYF.

This clone was seen only a few times. V and J are TRBV11-1 and TRBJ2-1; D is perhaps TRBD1 (5 bases). Per germline, CDR1 SGHAT and CDR2 FQDESV (reference sequence). This CDR3 is built from 14 residues. Trimming removed 3 bases from V and 6 bases from J, with 12 bases in between. The CDR3 DNA sequence: TGTGCCAGCAGCTTTGGTGACAGTGTCAATGAGCAGTTCTTC. Amino acids: CASSFGDSVNEQFF.

This sequence joins TRBV5-1 and TRBJ2-1, with TRBD2 matching 11 bases. Trimming at V came to 0 bases and at J to 6 bases, leaving 8 bases not matched to a gene. The V gene's germline CDR1 is SGHRS and CDR2 YFSETQ. The CDR3 is 17 amino acids. The CDR3 is CASSLEASGGLGNEQFF. The CDR3 DNA reads as TGCGCCAGCAGCTTGGAGGCTAGCGGGGGGTTAGGCAATGAGCAGTTCTTC.

The table lists this clone with a few counts. One end of the junction is discordant with germline, which a read error may explain. The chain recombines TRBV10-3 with TRBJ1-5, with D unclear. The CDR3 length is 15 residues. The germline CDR1 and CDR2 sequences are ENHRY and SYGVKD. CDR3 residues: CASSEAGLGSQPQHF. The DNA for the CDR3 is TGTGCCAGCAGTGAAGCGGGCCTGGGGAGTCAGCCCCAGCATTTT.

The gene calls are TRBV5-6 and TRBJ1-5, with no clear D. The CDR3 loop spans 14 amino acids. CDR1 is SGHDT and CDR2 is YYEEEE in the germline V gene. Trimming took off 3 bases at V and 5 bases at J, with 12 bases between the two ends. CDR3 amino acids: CASSYGEVDQPQHF. CDR3 bases: TGTGCCAGCAGCTACGGCGAGGTGGATCAGCCCCAGCATTTT.

This clone was counted a few times. The gene calls are TRBV30 and TRBJ2-2; possible D gene TRBD2, 5 bases. V lost 0 bases to trimming and J lost 5 bases, with 10 bases between them. This CDR3 comprises 14 residues. Germline CDR1 reads GTSNPN; CDR2 reads SVGIG (reference sequence). This CDR3 reads CAWSVAWRTGELFF. The CDR3 bases are TGTGCCTGGAGTGTGGCCTGGAGGACCGGGGAGCTGTTTTTT.

V gene TRBV7-9 combines with J gene TRBJ1-1; D is ambiguous. V was clipped by 2 bases and J by 4 bases, with 11 bases between them. The CDR3 has 14 residues. Germline CDR1 reads SEHNR; CDR2 reads FQNEAQ (reference sequence). The CDR3 coding sequence is TGTGCCAGCAGCTTAAGTGGTCGAGGCACTGAAGCTTTCTTT. Its translation: CASSLSGRGTEAFF.

CDR3 amino acids: CASTNTYEQYF. The CDR3 bases are TGTGCCAGCACGAACACCTACGAGCAGTACTTC. The chain joins TRBV6-1 to TRBJ2-7; D gene unclear. V was clipped by 7 bases and J by 2 bases, with 6 bases between them. Germline CDR1 is MNHNS and CDR2 is SASEGT. CDR3 length: 11 residues.

The V and J genes are TRBV5-6 and TRBJ2-3; 10 positions agree with TRBD1. Trimming took 4 bases from V and 5 from J; bases not matched to a gene: 4. From germline, CDR1 is SGHDT and CDR2 YYEEEE. CDR3 length equals 14 residues. CDR3 bases: TGTGCCAGCAGCACCGGACAGGGGGGAGATACGCAGTATTTT. This codes for CASSTGQGGDTQYF.

V is TRBV5-1 and J is TRBJ2-3; weak D call: TRBD1 (5 bases). Trimming shortened V by 0 bases and J by 4 bases, and 9 bases separated the two germline ends. CDR3 length: 14 amino acids. Per germline, CDR1 SGHRS and CDR2 YFSETQ. CDR3 nucleotides: TGCGCCAGCAGCTTGGGACAGCAGGCAGATACGCAGTATTTT. It translates to CASSLGQQADTQYF.

J is TRBJ2-1 and V is TRBV5-4, with 8 bases matching TRBD1. The J segment lost 3 bases and the V segment lost 2 bases, leaving 4 bases of the junction unmatched. This CDR3 has 15 amino acids. Per germline, CDR1 SGHNT and CDR2 YYREEE (reference sequence). CDR3 coding DNA: TGTGCCAGCAGCTTTTGGGACAGGAACTACAATGAGCAGTTCTTC. Its translation: CASSFWDRNYNEQFF.

The gene calls are TRBV15 and TRBJ2-5, with D unresolved. Germline V gene sequence: CDR1 LNHNV, CDR2 YYDKDF (reference sequence). Deletions cut 4 bases from V and 4 bases from J, with 19 bases between. CDR3 length equals 16 residues. CDR3 residues: CATSKGPNDWGETQYF. In DNA, the CDR3 is TGTGCCACCAGCAAGGGTCCCAACGACTGGGGAGAGACCCAGTACTTC.

This chain uses TRBV2 with TRBJ1-5; D is undetermined. Between the trimmed V and J ends, which lost 7 bases and 0 bases, there was a span of 10 bases. This CDR3 contains 14 residues. From germline, CDR1 is SNHLY and CDR2 FYNNEI. The CDR3 region is CASNLQLSNQPQHF. The DNA for the CDR3 is TGTGCCAGCAATTTACAGCTTAGCAATCAGCCCCAGCATTTT.

This chain uses TRBV9 with TRBJ2-5; TRBD1 might be the D (5 bases). Trimming shortened V by 0 bases and J by 4 bases, and 13 bases separated the two germline ends. The CDR3 has 15 residues. The germline gives CDR1 SGDLS, CDR2 YYNGEE. CDR3 DNA: TGTGCCAGCAGCGTAGCTTCAGGTCAGGGAGAGACCCAGTACTTC. Its translation is CASSVASGQGETQYF.

This clone has more than one count but fewer than ten. The chain carries TRBV2 and TRBJ1-5, with 12 positions matching TRBD1. The trim removed 7 bases at V and 4 bases at J, leaving 5 bases unmatched. The CDR3 covers 15 residues. CDR1 and CDR2 from the germline V gene are SNHLY and FYNNEI. CDR3 loop: CASIRDRGLNQPQHF. The CDR3 DNA is TGTGCCAGCATAAGGGACAGGGGGCTTAATCAGCCCCAGCATTTT. The full variable domain, in which reference TRBV2 and TRBJ1-5 provide the parts outside the CDR3, is EPEVTQTPSHQVTQMGQEVILRCVPISNHLYFYWYRQILGQKVEFLVSFYNNEISEKSEIFDDQFSVERPDGSNFTLKIRSTKLEDSAMYFCASIRDRGLNQPQHFGDGTRLSIL.

This clone was detected only a few times. The V call is TRBV11-2, the J call TRBJ2-7; perhaps TRBD1 as D (6 bases). Germline CDR1 is SGHAT and CDR2 is FQNNGV. The CDR3 totals 15 residues. The V end was cut by 2 bases, the J end by 1 base, with 12 bases between. CDR3 coding DNA: TGTGCCAGCAGCTTACCCAGGACAGATTCCTACGAGCAGTACTTC. This encodes CASSLPRTDSYEQYF.

The rearrangement joins TRBV29-1 to TRBJ1-2; TRBD1 matches 9 bases. Germline V gene sequence: CDR1 SQVTM, CDR2 ANQGSEA. After removal of 1 base from V and 6 bases from J, the junction contained 6 bases not matched to a gene. This CDR3 comprises 14 residues. CDR3 sequence (DNA): TGCAGCGTTGAAGTGCGAGACAGGGGGAATGGCTACACCTTC. Residues: CSVEVRDRGNGYTF.

A few counts support this clone. V is TRBV5-1 and J is TRBJ2-1; D gene uncertain. V shed 5 bases and J shed 5 bases, with 14 bases lying between them. The CDR3 totals 14 residues. Germline CDR1 is SGHRS and CDR2 is YFSETQ. CDR3: CASRRTQLNNEQFF. The CDR3 DNA sequence: TGCGCCAGCAGAAGGACGCAGTTAAACAATGAGCAGTTCTTC.

Only a few counts were recorded for this clone. The chain is built from TRBV5-5 and TRBJ2-5; D is ambiguous. CDR3 length equals 13 residues. Germline CDR1 SGHKS, CDR2 YYEKEE (reference sequence). The V gene lost 4 bases and the J gene lost 9 bases, with 16 bases spanning the gap. CDR3 loop: CASSLHVLGAQYF. The DNA of the CDR3 is TGTGCCAGCAGCCTGCATGTCCTAGGTGCCCAGTACTTC.

This clone turned up a few times. This chain links TRBV7-9 with TRBJ2-5; 8 bases line up with TRBD1. The germline V gene has CDR1 SEHNR and CDR2 FQNEAQ (reference sequence). V lost 5 bases to trimming and J lost 5 bases; unmatched junction nucleotides: 13. The CDR3 contains 16 residues. CDR3 DNA: TGTGCCAGCAGCCCTCCGGGACAGGCGTCCAGGGAGACCCAGTACTTC. Protein product: CASSPPGQASRETQYF.

J is TRBJ2-3 and V is TRBV7-9; no definite D call. Germline CDR1 and CDR2: SEHNR and FQNEAQ (reference sequence). V was cut by 5 bases and J by 1 base, with 10 bases left in between. The CDR3 totals 14 residues. The CDR3 DNA follows: TGTGCCAGCAGCCTAAGGGTGGGCACAGATACGCAGTATTTT. Encoded protein: CASSLRVGTDTQYF.